This entry lists 21 T cell receptor beta chains sequenced from one sample in a study of T cell repertoires in cytomegalovirus infection. TCRdb processed the reads anew with MiXCR; each CDR3 protein has one entry. The sample lists approximately 1,000,000 distinct CDR3 sequences, around 31% occurring once. These receptors' antigens are unknown. The sample here was cultured CD8+ T cells from PBMCs, taken from culture after CMV antigen stimulation. The receptors shown here come from a human donor in good health (CMV status not recorded). Some clones in this sample may be carry-over from other donors' samples.

The count of this clonotype is one. The V gene is TRBV19, the J gene TRBJ2-1; a possible D gene is TRBD1 (6 bases). Germline V gives CDR1 LNHDA, CDR2 SQIVND (reference sequence). V was trimmed by 4 bases and J by 4 bases, leaving 17 bases between them. The CDR3 consists of 16 residues. Here the CDR3 DNA reads TGTGCCAGTAGTAGGTCGAAAGGGGGAATTTACAATGAGCAGTTCTTC. Its translation is CASSRSKGGIYNEQFF.

V is TRBV4-1 and J is TRBJ2-2; TRBD1 matches 10 bases. Germline assignment: CDR1 MGHRA and CDR2 YSYEKL. Losses at the gene ends were 8 bases for V and 3 bases for J; bases not matched to a gene: 9. The CDR3 sequence is 16 residues long. CDR3 loop: CASDNSGTGDTGELFF. CDR3 sequence (DNA): TGCGCCAGCGACAATTCCGGGACAGGGGACACCGGGGAGCTGTTTTTT.

The rearrangement joins TRBV7-6 to TRBJ2-3, with TRBD2 matching over 13 bases. The germline V gene encodes CDR1 SGHVS and CDR2 FNYEAQ. The CDR3 consists of 16 residues. Germline trimming cut 1 base from V and 6 bases from J; bases unmatched to any gene: 4. This CDR3 reads CASSLELAGGADTQYF. CDR3 sequence (DNA): TGTGCCAGCAGCTTAGAACTAGCGGGGGGGGCCGATACGCAGTATTTT.

The chain combines TRBV9 with TRBJ1-1, with TRBD1 matching over 11 bases. V was clipped by 4 bases and J by 3 bases; unmatched bases: 8. The CDR3 totals 16 residues. Germline CDR1 is SGDLS and CDR2 is YYNGEE. CDR3 loop: CASSPRTGGADTEAFF. The CDR3 DNA reads as TGTGCCAGCAGCCCACGGACAGGGGGCGCGGACACTGAAGCTTTCTTT.

This clonotype was recorded many times. The chain carries TRBV7-2 and TRBJ2-5, with D possibly being TRBD2 (6 bases). Germline V CDR1 and CDR2: SGHTA, FQGNSA. The CDR3 is made up of 17 amino acids. V lost 7 bases, J lost 2 bases, and 23 bases lay in between. The CDR3 protein is CASNSWGGDPLQETQYF. As DNA, the CDR3 is TGTGCCAGCAATTCCTGGGGCGGGGACCCCTTACAAGAGACCCAGTACTTC.

This clonotype was observed at least ten times. This rearrangement joins TRBV7-6 to TRBJ2-5; D possibly corresponds to TRBD2 (5 bases). V lost 4 bases to trimming and J lost 1 base, with 13 bases between them. Germline V CDR1 and CDR2: SGHVS, FNYEAQ. The CDR3 contains 15 residues. The DNA for the CDR3 is TGTGCCAGCAGCTCAGAGGGCAGGTTCCAAGAGACCCAGTACTTC. This codes for CASSSEGRFQETQYF.

The chain joins TRBV15 to TRBJ1-1, with TRBD1 as a possible D gene (5 bases). Trimming pared 2 bases from V and 4 bases from J, leaving 23 bases between. The CDR3 is made up of 18 amino acids. From germline, CDR1 is LNHNV and CDR2 YYDKDF (reference sequence). The DNA for the CDR3 is TGTGCCACCAGCAGAAATAATCCGGCGAGTGGCGGGGCCACTGAAGCTTTCTTT. Its protein is CATSRNNPASGGATEAFF.

V usage is TRBV29-1 and J usage is TRBJ2-2; possibly TRBD1 for D (6 bases). Looked up from germline, CDR1 is SQVTM and CDR2 is ANQGSEA. The CDR3 contains 13 residues. V dropped 7 bases and J dropped 6 bases, with 15 bases sitting between them. CDR3 amino acids: CSGATGWAGELFF. For the CDR3, the DNA is TGCAGCGGGGCGACAGGATGGGCCGGGGAGCTGTTTTTT.

The chain recombines TRBV10-3 with TRBJ2-3, with TRBD2 matching over 11 bases. The CDR3 runs to 15 residues. Germline-derived CDR1 and CDR2 are ENHRY and SYGVKD. J was trimmed by 11 bases and V by 5 bases; bases with no gene match: 12. CDR3 residues: CAISPSLAGEPRQYF. The CDR3 DNA follows: TGTGCCATCAGTCCCTCACTAGCGGGGGAGCCCCGGCAGTATTTT.

The chain has TRBV9 and TRBJ2-1; D tentatively fits TRBD1 or TRBD2 (6 bases each). Germline V lookup: CDR1 SGDLS, CDR2 YYNGEE. V was shortened by 4 bases and J by 5 bases, with 19 bases between the two germline ends. The CDR3 extends over 16 amino acids. This chain's CDR3 is CASSSGGGKVHNEQFF. CDR3 coding DNA: TGTGCCAGCAGCTCAGGAGGGGGGAAGGTCCACAATGAGCAGTTCTTC.

The sample holds a few counts of this clonotype. The chain recombines TRBV12-3 or TRBV12-4 with TRBJ2-2, with no clear D. CDR3 length: 14 amino acids. The germline V and J ends were trimmed by 5 bases and 7 bases, with 14 bases remaining between them. CDR3 nucleotides: TGTGCCAGCAGTCCCGCCATCAAAGTCGGGGAGCTGTTTTTT. Protein product: CASSPAIKVGELFF.

The V gene is TRBV7-9, the J gene TRBJ2-6; TRBD1 agrees at 7 bases. The CDR3 spans 17 residues. Germline V gene data show CDR1 as SEHNR and CDR2 as FQNEAQ (reference sequence). With 3 bases clipped from V and 2 bases from J, the junction kept 7 bases outside the gene matches. The CDR3 region has the DNA TGTGCCAGCAGCTTCGGGGACAGAGGAGCTGGGGCCAACGTCCTGACTTTC. Residues: CASSFGDRGAGANVLTF.

This clonotype was picked up a small number of times. This chain uses TRBV5-6 with TRBJ2-5; 9 bases map to TRBD2. The CDR3 has 16 amino acids. Germline CDR1 and CDR2: SGHDT and YYEEEE. J was trimmed by 5 bases and V by 6 bases; bases with no gene match: 14. CDR3 region: CASTWRGGGARETQYF. CDR3 DNA: TGTGCCAGCACCTGGAGGGGCGGGGGGGCCCGGGAGACCCAGTACTTC. The variable domain in full, completed from reference TRBV5-6 and TRBJ2-5, reads DAGVTQSPTHLIKTRGQQVTLRCSPKSGHDTVSWYQQALGQGPQFIFQYYEEEERQRGNFPDRFSGHQFPNYSSELNVNALLLGDSALYLCASTWRGGGARETQYFGPGTRLLVL.

Concerning this clonotype: This could be a read error, since a much larger clone is one nucleotide away. The chain links TRBV7-8 to TRBJ2-5; no firm D call. Germline values: CDR1 SGHVS, CDR2 FQNEAQ. The length of the CDR3 is 14 residues. V was shortened by 4 bases and J by 4 bases, with 13 bases between the two germline ends. DNA of the CDR3: TGTGCCAGCAGCTCGCCGAGTCAATCAGAGACCCAGTACTTC. Translation gives CASSSPSQSETQYF. The variable domain in full, completed from reference TRBV7-8 and TRBJ2-5, reads GAGVSQSPRYKVAKRGQDVALRCDPISGHVSLFWYQQALGQGPEFLTYFQNEAQLDKSGLPSDRFFAERPEGSVSTLKIQRTQQEDSAVYLCASSSPSQSETQYFGPGTRLLVL.

The gene calls are TRBV4-1 and TRBJ2-7; D ambiguous. Germline values: CDR1 MGHRA, CDR2 YSYEKL. V was pared by 0 bases and J by 3 bases, with 9 bases between. The CDR3 sequence is 14 residues long. CDR3 in amino acids: CASSQDHLYYEQYF. The CDR3 nucleotides read TGCGCCAGCAGCCAAGATCACTTGTACTACGAGCAGTACTTC.

To note about this clonotype: This may arise from a read error, as a much more abundant clone is one base away. J is TRBJ1-5 and V is TRBV7-4, with no clear D. The CDR3 loop spans 14 amino acids. The germline CDR1 and CDR2 sequences are SGHVT and SQSDAQ. The CDR3 is CVSSGSFSNQPQHF. CDR3 nucleotides: TGTGTCAGCTCTGGCTCATTTAGCAATCAGCCCCAGCATTTT.

J is TRBJ2-5 and V is TRBV7-9; D may be TRBD1 (5 bases). The CDR3 totals 14 residues. The germline V and J ends were trimmed by 5 bases and 5 bases, with 15 bases remaining between them. Germline V gene data show CDR1 as SEHNR and CDR2 as FQNEAQ (reference sequence). CDR3 amino acids: CASSQPRAGETQYF. For the CDR3, the DNA is TGTGCCAGCAGCCAACCTAGGGCAGGGGAGACCCAGTACTTC.

The table lists this clonotype with a few counts. This rearrangement joins TRBV7-9 to TRBJ1-3, with D uncertain. The CDR3 has 14 residues. Deletions cut 8 bases from V and 0 bases from J, with 11 bases between. CDR1 and CDR2 (germline): SEHNR, FQNEAQ (reference sequence). For the CDR3, the DNA is TGTGCCAGCCGCACGGGGAACTCTGGAAACACCATATATTTT. This codes for CASRTGNSGNTIYF.

This clonotype was counted a few times. The chain is built from TRBV20-1 and TRBJ1-4; D is undetermined. Germline CDR1 reads DFQATT; CDR2 reads SNEGSKA (reference sequence). V was trimmed by 6 bases and J by 3 bases, leaving 20 bases between them. The CDR3 runs to 16 residues. The CDR3 DNA sequence: TGCAGTGCCCTACGTGGGTTTGGGTCACCTAATGAAAAACTGTTTTTT. Translation gives CSALRGFGSPNEKLFF.

The J gene is TRBJ2-7, the V gene TRBV20-1, with a possible D match to TRBD2 (5 bases). Germline loops: CDR1 DFQATT, CDR2 SNEGSKA (reference sequence). The CDR3 sequence is 12 residues long. V lost 2 bases, J lost 4 bases, and 9 bases lay in between. The CDR3 reads CSARTRGYEQYF. CDR3 in DNA: TGCAGTGCTAGAACCCGGGGATACGAGCAGTACTTC.

This rearrangement joins TRBV19 to TRBJ1-1; D is perhaps TRBD1 (6 bases). Trimming left V 3 bases short and J 11 bases short, with 13 bases between. Germline V gene sequence: CDR1 LNHDA, CDR2 SQIVND (reference sequence). This CDR3 is 12 amino acids long. The CDR3 sequence is CASSMGTRRAFF. The CDR3 DNA sequence: TGTGCCAGTAGTATGGGGACACGACGGGCTTTCTTT.